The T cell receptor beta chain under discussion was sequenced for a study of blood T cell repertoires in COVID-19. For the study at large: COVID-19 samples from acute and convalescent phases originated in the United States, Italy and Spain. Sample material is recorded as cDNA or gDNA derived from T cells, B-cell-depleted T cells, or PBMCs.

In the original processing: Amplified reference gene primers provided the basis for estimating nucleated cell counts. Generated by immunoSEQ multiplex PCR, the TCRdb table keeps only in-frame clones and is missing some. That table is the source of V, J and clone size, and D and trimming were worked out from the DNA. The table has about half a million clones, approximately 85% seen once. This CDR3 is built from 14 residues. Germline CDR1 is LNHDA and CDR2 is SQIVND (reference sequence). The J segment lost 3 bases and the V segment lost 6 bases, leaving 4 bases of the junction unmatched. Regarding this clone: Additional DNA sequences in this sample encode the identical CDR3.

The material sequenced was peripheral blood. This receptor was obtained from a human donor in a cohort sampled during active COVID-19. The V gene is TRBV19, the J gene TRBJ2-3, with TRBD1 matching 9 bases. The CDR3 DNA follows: TGTGCCAGTAGCTCACAGGGGGCGACAGATACGCAGTATTTT. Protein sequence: CASSSQGATDTQYF.